This T cell receptor (beta chain) was captured in a study of blood T cells in healthy people across ages. Overall study results and limits: Both higher diversity and more naive CD4+ cells marked long-lived donors when set against aged donors.

CDR1 and CDR2 (germline): MNHEY, SMNVEV (reference sequence). After removal of 1 base from V and 10 bases from J, the junction contained 12 bases not matched to a gene. The CDR3 covers 15 residues. The sample providers were healthy Caucasian people from Russia, aged roughly 6 to 95. Using a J-beta primer mix together with a sample-barcoded 5' primer, a second PCR was run for roughly 6 to 11 cycles. Using its own MiXCR run on the 5' RACE reads, TCRdb lists one record per CDR3 protein. Counted here are 1 million or so distinct CDR3 sequences, about 23% occurring once; the ten biggest clones make up approximately 0.79%. In the case of this clonotype: Its antigen is unknown.

This sample also belongs to another study, concerning T cells of mothers and their children. That investigation notes: Three healthy Caucasian mothers served as donors, and their six children did as well.

The receptor comes from a girl aged 2-9 years in good health. Specimen: blood. The gene calls are TRBV27 and TRBJ2-7; 8 nucleotides align to TRBD1. The CDR3 DNA sequence: TGTGCCAGCAGTTTATTGAGTAACAGGGGGAAAACCCAGTACTTC. This encodes CASSLLSNRGKTQYF.